These 25 T cell receptor beta chains share one sample of origin, sequenced in a study of T cells in Graves' hyperthyroidism and ophthalmopathy. The TCR beta CDR3 regions underwent amplification using RNA transcripts as the source. HTBI primers drove first-round RT-PCR of the TCR CDR3. TCRdb re-analysed the multiplex PCR reads in MiXCR, keeping a single row per CDR3 protein. The profile covers hundreds of thousands of distinct CDR3 sequences, with nearly 45% appearing a single time and roughly 7.2% taken by the ten largest. The sample comprised peripheral blood or thyroid tissue (not recorded which). The source is an adult man with Graves' disease, either hyperthyroidism or ophthalmopathy (not recorded which).

This clonotype was picked up a small number of times. The gene calls are TRBV12-3 or TRBV12-4 and TRBJ1-4; D is ambiguous. This CDR3 is built from 13 residues. The germline V and J ends were trimmed by 11 bases and 8 bases, with 18 bases remaining between them. The CDR3 reads CASSSPVGEKLFF. CDR3 DNA sequence: TGTGCCTCCTCGAGTCCGGTTGGGGAAAAACTGTTTTTT.

This clonotype has a count of ten or more. The V gene is TRBV12-3 or TRBV12-4, the J gene TRBJ1-3; TRBD1 is a possible D gene (6 bases). Trimming shortened V by 3 bases and J by 2 bases, and 8 bases separated the two germline ends. This CDR3 comprises 14 residues. The CDR3 spells CASSFRTAGNTIYF. DNA of the CDR3: TGTGCCAGCAGTTTTCGGACAGCTGGAAACACCATATATTTT.

The chain carries TRBV25-1 and TRBJ1-5, with 7 bases fitting TRBD1. The CDR3 spans 14 residues. The germline gives CDR1 MGHDK, CDR2 SYGVNS. V shed 10 bases and J 0 bases; nucleotides not matched to a gene: 6. In DNA, the CDR3 is TGTGCCATTAGGACAGGTAGTAGCAATCAGCCCCAGCATTTT. It yields the protein CAIRTGSSNQPQHF.

The chain uses TRBV29-1 and TRBJ1-5; no clear D gene. Germline-derived CDR1 and CDR2 are SQVTM and ANQGSEA. The CDR3 has 10 residues. CDR3 nucleotides: TGCAGGCCTAGCAATCAGCCCCAGCATTTT. Encoded protein: CRPSNQPQHF. The whole variable domain, remainder taken from reference TRBV29-1 and TRBJ1-5, is SAVISQKPSRDICQRGTSLTIQCQVDSQVTMMFWYRQQPGQSLTLIATANQGSEATYESGFVIDKFPISRPNLTFSTLTVSNMSPEDSSIYLCRPSNQPQHFGDGTRLSIL.

The chain has TRBV20-1 and TRBJ1-6; weak D call: TRBD1 (5 bases). This CDR3 region has 15 residues. Germline CDR1 reads DFQATT; CDR2 reads SNEGSKA (reference sequence). V was trimmed by 6 bases and J by 9 bases, leaving 21 bases between them. The CDR3 DNA is TGCAGTGCCGAGGGACTAGCGGGGGACGGTTCACCCCTCCACTTT. It encodes CSAEGLAGDGSPLHF.

There are many counts of this clonotype. The chain couples TRBV10-3 to TRBJ1-1; 8 bases agree with TRBD1. V dropped 10 bases and J dropped 1; count of bases not matched to a gene: 8. Germline V gene data show CDR1 as ENHRY and CDR2 as SYGVKD. The CDR3 is 14 amino acids. CDR3 loop: CASLTGVGNTEAFF. The CDR3, as DNA: TGTGCCAGCCTGACAGGGGTTGGGAACACTGAAGCTTTCTTT.

This clonotype was observed at least ten times. The genes are TRBV15 and TRBJ1-1, with D unresolved. This CDR3 is 15 amino acids long. The germline gives CDR1 LNHNV, CDR2 YYDKDF (reference sequence). Trimming cost V 0 bases and J 5 bases, with 13 bases left between them. The CDR3 region is CATSRDRVSGTEAFF. The CDR3 DNA sequence: TGTGCCACCAGCAGAGATCGGGTCTCTGGAACTGAAGCTTTCTTT. Variable domain in full (rest from reference TRBV15 and TRBJ1-1): DAMVIQNPRYQVTQFGKPVTLSCSQTLNHNVMYWYQQKSSQAPKLLFHYYDKDFNNEADTPDNFQSRRPNTSFCFLDIRSPGLGDTAMYLCATSRDRVSGTEAFFGQGTRLTVV.

This clonotype occurred once. This chain's CDR3 is CASIGGLNEKLFF. CDR3 sequence (DNA): TGTGCCAGCATCGGGGGGCTTAATGAAAAACTGTTTTTT. The chain links TRBV6-1 to TRBJ1-4; a weak D match, TRBD1 (6 bases). The CDR3 consists of 13 residues. Deletions cut 7 bases from V and 4 bases from J, with 10 bases between. Germline-derived CDR1 and CDR2 are MNHNS and SASEGT.

This chain uses TRBV15 with TRBJ2-7; 10 bases align to TRBD1. This CDR3 contains 16 residues. Unmatched junction bases numbered 4, after V lost 2 bases and J lost 0 bases. Germline V gene sequence: CDR1 LNHNV, CDR2 YYDKDF (reference sequence). DNA for the CDR3: TGTGCCACCAGCAGAACCCGGGACAGGGGCTCCTACGAGCAGTACTTC. Its translation: CATSRTRDRGSYEQYF. The entire variable domain, with the rest obtained from reference TRBV15 and TRBJ2-7, is as follows: DAMVIQNPRYQVTQFGKPVTLSCSQTLNHNVMYWYQQKSSQAPKLLFHYYDKDFNNEADTPDNFQSRRPNTSFCFLDIRSPGLGDTAMYLCATSRTRDRGSYEQYFGPGTRLTVT.

This clonotype was detected many times. The junction shows a germline mismatch at one end, possibly a read error. J is TRBJ2-6 and V is TRBV7-7, with D uncertain. The CDR3 sequence is 15 residues long. Germline V gene data show CDR1 as SSHAT and CDR2 as FNYEAQ (reference sequence). The CDR3 nucleotides read TGTGCTAGCAGCTTATCACCGGGTGGGGCCAACGTCCTGACTTTC. Its translation is CASSLSPGGANVLTF.

On this clonotype itself: Without the conserved terminal phenylalanine or tryptophan, this CDR3 likely stems from a read error. The rearrangement joins TRBV10-2 to TRBJ1-2; D might be TRBD1 (5 bases). Germline CDR1 and CDR2: WSHSY and SAAADI. The germline V and J ends were trimmed by 6 bases and 5 bases, with 16 bases remaining between them. This CDR3 contains 14 residues. CDR3 region: CASSLGPRRYGYTL. CDR3 nucleotide sequence: TGCGCCAGCAGCTTGGGACCGCGGAGGTATGGCTACACCCTC.

For this clonotype: A single base separates this from a much larger clone, so it may be a read error. The chain combines TRBV10-3 with TRBJ2-5, with D tentatively TRBD2 (6 bases). Between the trimmed V and J ends, which lost 5 bases and 9 bases, there was a span of 10 bases. Per germline, CDR1 ENHRY and CDR2 SYGVKD. The CDR3 has 11 amino acids. CDR3 nucleotides: TGTGCCATCAGTCACGGGGGTGCCCAGTACTTC. Translated: CAISHGGAQYF.

J is TRBJ1-4 and V is TRBV19, with TRBD1 identical over 8 bases. Per germline, CDR1 LNHDA and CDR2 SQIVND (reference sequence). The CDR3 runs 14 residues. The ends lost 7 bases at V and 5 bases at J; junction bases unmatched: 6. CDR3: CASIAGGANEKLFF. CDR3 DNA sequence: TGTGCCAGTATAGCAGGGGGCGCGAATGAAAAACTGTTTTTT.

V usage is TRBV7-9 and J usage is TRBJ2-7, with 7 bases identical to TRBD2. The CDR3 has 15 amino acids. Trimming at V came to 6 bases and at J to 5 bases, leaving 13 bases not matched to a gene. Germline CDR1 and CDR2: SEHNR and FQNEAQ (reference sequence). CDR3 region: CASSRLDGGGDEQYF. The DNA for the CDR3 is TGTGCCAGCAGTCGACTCGATGGGGGGGGGGACGAGCAGTACTTC. The whole variable domain, filled in from reference TRBV7-9 and TRBJ2-7, reads DTGVSQNPRHKITKRGQNVTFRCDPISEHNRLYWYRQTLGQGPEFLTYFQNEAQLEKSRLLSDRFSAERPKGSFSTLEIQRTEQGDSAMYLCASSRLDGGGDEQYFGPGTRLTVT.

The V and J genes are TRBV5-1 and TRBJ2-7; 12 bases align to TRBD2. Losses at the gene ends were 1 base for V and 5 bases for J; bases not matched to a gene: 4. This CDR3 has 15 residues. Germline V CDR1 and CDR2: SGHRS, YFSETQ. CDR3 bases: TGCGCCAGCAGCTTGCTGACTAGCGGGAGCCACGAGCAGTACTTC. Protein sequence: CASSLLTSGSHEQYF.

This clonotype appeared many times. The chain recombines TRBV2 with TRBJ2-7; 7 positions match TRBD1. This CDR3 is built from 15 residues. Germline V lookup: CDR1 SNHLY, CDR2 FYNNEI. V shed 1 base, J shed 5 bases, and the junction held 8 bases outside the gene matches. CDR3 loop: CASSEDRGSIDEQYF. For the CDR3, the DNA is TGTGCCAGCAGTGAAGACAGGGGTAGCATCGACGAGCAGTACTTC.

Concerning this clonotype itself: A much larger clone differs by one base, so this may be a read error. This chain uses TRBV14 with TRBJ1-2; a weak D match, TRBD1 (6 bases). Germline-derived CDR1 and CDR2 are SGHDN and FVKESK. The CDR3 contains 15 residues. Trimming stripped 4 bases from V and 2 bases from J, with 14 bases between. The CDR3 DNA sequence: TGTGCCAGCAGCCCAGTCATTACAGGGAACTATGGCTACACCTTC. Protein product: CASSPVITGNYGYTF.

Only a few counts were recorded for this clonotype. The V call is TRBV5-1, the J call TRBJ2-5; weak D call: TRBD2 (6 bases). The V end was cut by 3 bases, the J end by 4 bases, with 16 bases between. This CDR3 is 15 amino acids long. The germline gives CDR1 SGHRS, CDR2 YFSETQ. As DNA, the CDR3 is TGCGCCAGCAGCTCGCGAGGGGAGGCTGGAGAGACCCAGTACTTC. Residues: CASSSRGEAGETQYF. The full variable domain, rest sourced from reference TRBV5-1 and TRBJ2-5, is KAGVTQTPRYLIKTRGQQVTLSCSPISGHRSVSWYQQTPGQGLQFLFEYFSETQRNKGNFPGRFSGRQFSNSRSEMNVSTLELGDSALYLCASSSRGEAGETQYFGPGTRLLVL.

Remarks on this clonotype: Possible read error: a much larger clone is one base away. This is likely a read error, given that the CDR3 carries no conserved phenylalanine or tryptophan at its end. This chain joins TRBV7-2 and TRBJ1-2; 7 positions match TRBD1. With 3 bases clipped from V and 5 bases from J, the junction kept 9 bases outside the gene matches. The CDR3 extends over 15 amino acids. CDR1 SGHTA and CDR2 FQGNSA come from the germline V gene. Here the CDR3 DNA reads TGTGCCAGCAGCTTCTATCGACAGGGAAAGTATGGCTACACCCTC. This codes for CASSFYRQGKYGYTL.

The J gene is TRBJ2-2, the V gene TRBV19; 9 bases align to TRBD2. The germline V gene has CDR1 LNHDA and CDR2 SQIVND (reference sequence). This CDR3 is built from 15 residues. V gave up 5 bases and J gave up 4 bases; unmatched junction bases: 5. This CDR3 reads CASSPRTSVTGELFF. CDR3 bases: TGTGCCAGTAGTCCCCGGACTAGCGTCACCGGGGAGCTGTTTTTT.

The sample holds many counts of this clonotype. This chain links TRBV29-1 with TRBJ1-2; possible D gene TRBD1, 5 bases. The CDR3 has 11 amino acids. V was pared by 3 bases and J by 3 bases, with 5 bases between. CDR1 SQVTM and CDR2 ANQGSEA come from the germline V gene. Here the CDR3 DNA reads TGCAGCGTTGAGGGGGACTATGGCTACACCTTC. Its protein product is CSVEGDYGYTF. Combining the CDR3 with reference TRBV29-1 and TRBJ1-2 gives the whole variable domain SAVISQKPSRDICQRGTSLTIQCQVDSQVTMMFWYRQQPGQSLTLIATANQGSEATYESGFVIDKFPISRPNLTFSTLTVSNMSPEDSSIYLCSVEGDYGYTFGSGTRLTVV.

This clonotype was recorded once. The chain joins TRBV2 to TRBJ1-5, with a possible D match to TRBD1 (5 bases). The length of the CDR3 is 12 residues. Trimming shortened V by 8 bases and J by 7 bases, and 12 bases separated the two germline ends. The germline gives CDR1 SNHLY, CDR2 FYNNEI. The CDR3 nucleotides are TGTGCCAGCGTGGGACCCGGACAGCCCCAGCATTTT. This codes for CASVGPGQPQHF.

This clonotype was observed once. This chain connects TRBV7-2 to TRBJ2-5; D could derive from TRBD1 or TRBD2 (5 bases each). Germline V gene data show CDR1 as SGHTA and CDR2 as FQGNSA. There are 13 residues in the CDR3. V was clipped by 5 bases and J by 9 bases, with 16 bases between them. The CDR3 DNA reads as TGTGCCAGCAGCCCGGGGACCCTACAGCCCCAGTACTTC. This gives the protein CASSPGTLQPQYF.

This clonotype was counted a few times. V and J are TRBV20-1 and TRBJ1-6; no clear D gene. V was shortened by 3 bases and J by 5 bases, with 11 bases between the two germline ends. CDR1 and CDR2 from the germline V gene are DFQATT and SNEGSKA (reference sequence). This CDR3 is built from 14 residues. The CDR3 sequence is CSASIMRDNSPLHF. CDR3 nucleotides: TGCAGTGCTAGTATAATGAGGGATAATTCACCCCTCCACTTT.

This clonotype appeared many times. An end of the junction differs from the germline gene, which may be a read error. V is TRBV25-1 and J is TRBJ2-7, with TRBD1 matching 7 bases. CDR1 and CDR2 (germline): MGHDK, SYGVNS. The CDR3 extends over 11 amino acids. CDR3 DNA: TGTGCCAGCAGTGGAGGGGGCAGTCAGCACTTC. This sequence encodes CASSGGGSQHF.